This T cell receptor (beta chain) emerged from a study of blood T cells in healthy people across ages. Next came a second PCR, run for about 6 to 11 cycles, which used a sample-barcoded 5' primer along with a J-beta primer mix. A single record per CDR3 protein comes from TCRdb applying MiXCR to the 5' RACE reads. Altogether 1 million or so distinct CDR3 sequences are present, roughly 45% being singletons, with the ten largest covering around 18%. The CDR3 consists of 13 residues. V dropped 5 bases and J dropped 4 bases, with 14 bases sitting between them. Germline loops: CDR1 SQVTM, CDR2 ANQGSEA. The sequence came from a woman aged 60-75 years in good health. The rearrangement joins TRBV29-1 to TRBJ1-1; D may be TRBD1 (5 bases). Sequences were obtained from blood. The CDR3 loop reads CSVWGTRATEAFF. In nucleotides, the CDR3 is TGCAGCGTTTGGGGGACTCGGGCCACTGAAGCTTTCTTT.